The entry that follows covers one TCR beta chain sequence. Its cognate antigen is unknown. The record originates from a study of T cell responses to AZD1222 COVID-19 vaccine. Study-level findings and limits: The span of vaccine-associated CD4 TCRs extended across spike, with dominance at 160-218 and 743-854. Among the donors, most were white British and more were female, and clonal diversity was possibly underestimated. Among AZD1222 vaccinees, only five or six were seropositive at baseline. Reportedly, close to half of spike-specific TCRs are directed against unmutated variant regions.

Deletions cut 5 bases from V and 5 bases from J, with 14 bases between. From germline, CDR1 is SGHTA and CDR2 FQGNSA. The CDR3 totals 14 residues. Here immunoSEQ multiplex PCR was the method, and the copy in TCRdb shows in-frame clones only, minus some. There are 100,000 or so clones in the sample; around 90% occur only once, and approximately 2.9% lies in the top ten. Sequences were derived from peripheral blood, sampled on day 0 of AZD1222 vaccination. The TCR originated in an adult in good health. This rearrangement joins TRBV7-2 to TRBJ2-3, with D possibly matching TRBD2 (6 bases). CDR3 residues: CASSQQVGGDTQYF. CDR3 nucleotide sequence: TGTGCCAGCAGCCAGCAAGTGGGGGGAGATACGCAGTATTTT.